Listed below are T cell receptor beta chains from one sample, sequenced in a study of T-cell memory formation after mild COVID-19. Via MiXCR, TCRdb re-called the 5' RACE reads, giving one row per CDR3 protein. Of fewer than 650,000 distinct CDR3 sequences in the sample, roughly 20% were seen once. Sample: PBMCs or a T cell subset sorted from them (not recorded which). These receptors all stem from an adult woman who had mild COVID-19 (a few samples of this study predate the infection). Cell type and time point are not known. The CDR3 runs from the conserved cysteine through the conserved F or W. Each record gives: J gene, V gene, CDR3 protein.

J: TRBJ2-2; V: TRBV7-3; CDR3: CASSSSIDRGRAGELFF
J: TRBJ2-7; V: TRBV20-1; CDR3: CSARDISSGRTNYEQYF
J: TRBJ2-3; V: TRBV5-4; CDR3: CASSSPHRDTQYF
J: TRBJ1-2; V: TRBV11-2; CDR3: CASSFEGTNGYTF
J: TRBJ2-1; V: TRBV7-9; CDR3: CASSLGQGAPNEQFF
J: TRBJ2-3; V: TRBV6-6; CDR3: CASRNTDTQYF
J: TRBJ1-1; V: TRBV12-3/TRBV12-4; CDR3: CASTQWAGREQGAFF
J: TRBJ2-7; V: TRBV27; CDR3: CASSWDRTHYEQYF
J: TRBJ2-2; V: TRBV7-8; CDR3: CASSHLGQGVHGELFF
J: TRBJ2-1; V: TRBV6-2/TRBV6-3; CDR3: CASSSTQGGSSGEQFF